This T cell receptor beta chain was observed in a study of blood T cell repertoires in COVID-19. This clone was picked up one time. Germline assignment: CDR1 KGHSH and CDR2 LQKENI. The V and J ends lost 3 bases and 13 bases respectively, with 18 bases between them. The length of the CDR3 is 14 residues. Original analysis: For nucleated cells, counts were estimated from reference gene primer amplification. Profiled with immunoSEQ multiplex PCR; TCRdb holds only in-frame clones, not every one. The V and J calls and clone size are taken from that table; D and trimming were inferred from the DNA. Of 65,000 to 80,000 clones listed, around four fifths were seen once; the top ten hold around 29%.

The V and J genes are TRBV18 and TRBJ2-2, with a possible D match to TRBD1 (5 bases). The sequence was collected from a human donor in a cohort sampled during active COVID-19. The sample was peripheral blood. The DNA of the CDR3 is TGTGCCAGCTCACCTGAGCAGGGCAGGTGGCGGCTGTTTTTT. Amino acids: CASSPEQGRWRLFF.